The clone carrying this TCR beta chain was counted at least ten times. Its antigen is unidentified. It was from more than 9 ml of fresh peripheral blood that the PBMCs came. The sample comes from a study of Graves' ophthalmopathy and Graves' hyperthyroidism. Overall study results and limits: Clonotypes were expanded in thyroid at above 0.001 frequency, and most also appeared in blood.

V lost 6 bases, J lost 6 bases, and 7 bases stayed unmatched. This CDR3 region has 14 residues. The germline CDR1 and CDR2 sequences are SEHNR and FQNEAQ (reference sequence). As the template, RNA transcripts were used to amplify TCR beta CDR3 regions. RT-PCR in the first round used HTBI primers; a second-round multiplex PCR followed. Each CDR3 protein gets one entry after TCRdb re-called the multiplex PCR reads with MiXCR. Of about 660,000 distinct CDR3 sequences detected, just over 40% appear once; the ten largest clones hold 3% to 4%. Sample: peripheral blood. This chain uses TRBV7-9 with TRBJ2-1; 8 nucleotides line up with TRBD1. This receptor was taken from an adult man with Graves' ophthalmopathy. The CDR3 protein is CASRGGQGTNEQFF. DNA for the CDR3: TGTGCCAGCAGGGGTGGACAGGGAACCAATGAGCAGTTCTTC. The variable domain in full, with the rest retrieved from reference TRBV7-9 and TRBJ2-1, is DTGVSQNPRHKITKRGQNVTFRCDPISEHNRLYWYRQTLGQGPEFLTYFQNEAQLEKSRLLSDRFSAERPKGSFSTLEIQRTEQGDSAMYLCASRGGQGTNEQFFGPGTRLTVL.